This T cell receptor beta chain was observed in a study of OX40 agonist ivuxolimab in advanced cancers. Turning to the study itself: Patients receiving dose escalation had hepatocellular carcinoma, melanoma, renal cell or head and neck cancer. Partial responses, seen in three patients, involved one hepatocellular carcinoma and two cutaneous melanomas.

Measured with immunoSEQ multiplex PCR; TCRdb has only the in-frame clones, and not every one. This table has some 61,000 clones, 77% appearing once. Study observations and caveats: The 0.1-3.0 mg/kg partial responders had among the lowest clonal expansion.

Regarding this clone: Its target is unknown.

This CDR3 is built from 13 residues. The germline gives CDR1 MNHNY, CDR2 SVGAGI (reference sequence). J was trimmed by 5 bases and V by 6 bases; bases with no gene match: 6. Autoimmune disease history or systemic immunosuppression was exclusionary. Sequencing used CD4+ or CD8+ T cells sorted from blood, obtained in a trial of the OX40 agonist ivuxolimab. This clonotype was sampled from an adult with an advanced solid tumor such as melanoma, head and neck, liver or kidney cancer. The chain joins TRBV6-6 to TRBJ1-2, with 7 bases aligning to TRBD1. The CDR3 spells CASSPRTGYGYTF. The CDR3 region has the DNA TGTGCCAGCAGCCCCAGGACAGGATATGGCTACACCTTC.